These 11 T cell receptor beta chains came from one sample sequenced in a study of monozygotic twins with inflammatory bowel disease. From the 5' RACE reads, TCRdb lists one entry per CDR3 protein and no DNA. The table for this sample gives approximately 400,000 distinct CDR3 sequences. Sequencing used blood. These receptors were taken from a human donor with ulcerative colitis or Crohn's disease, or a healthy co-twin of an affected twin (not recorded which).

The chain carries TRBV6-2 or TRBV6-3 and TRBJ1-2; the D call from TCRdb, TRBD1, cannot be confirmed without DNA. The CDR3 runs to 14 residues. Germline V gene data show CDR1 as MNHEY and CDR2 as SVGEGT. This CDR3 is CASSYLAGVDGYTF.

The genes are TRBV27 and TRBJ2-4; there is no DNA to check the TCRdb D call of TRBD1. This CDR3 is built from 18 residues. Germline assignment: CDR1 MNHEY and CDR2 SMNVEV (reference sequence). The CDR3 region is CASSFRAGQGGGKNIQYF.

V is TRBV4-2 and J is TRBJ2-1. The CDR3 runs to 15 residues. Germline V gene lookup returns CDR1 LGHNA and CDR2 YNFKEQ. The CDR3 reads CASSQRIGTDNEQFF.

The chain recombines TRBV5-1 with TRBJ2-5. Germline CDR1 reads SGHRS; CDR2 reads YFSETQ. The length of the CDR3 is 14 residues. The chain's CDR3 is CASSLSALKETQYF.

The CDR3 spells CASSLVAGRPNTEAFF. The chain couples TRBV5-1 to TRBJ1-1. CDR3 length: 16 amino acids. From germline, CDR1 is SGHRS and CDR2 YFSETQ.

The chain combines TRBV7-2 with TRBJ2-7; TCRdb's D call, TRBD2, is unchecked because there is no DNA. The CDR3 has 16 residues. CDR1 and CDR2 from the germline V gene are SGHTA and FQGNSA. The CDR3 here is CASSSDPTNLSYEQYF.

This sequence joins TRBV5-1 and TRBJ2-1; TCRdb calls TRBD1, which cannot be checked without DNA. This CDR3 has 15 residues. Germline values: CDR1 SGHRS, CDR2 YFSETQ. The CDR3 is CASSLRAGGVNEQFF.

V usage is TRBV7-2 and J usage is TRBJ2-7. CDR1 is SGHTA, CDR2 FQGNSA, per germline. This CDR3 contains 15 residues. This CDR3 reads CASSLVRKTSYEQYF.

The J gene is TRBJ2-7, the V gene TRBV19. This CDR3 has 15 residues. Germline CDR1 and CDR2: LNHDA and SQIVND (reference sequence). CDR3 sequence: CASSILPGNSYEQYF.

The CDR3 reads CASSFGAETQYF. The V gene is TRBV7-9, the J gene TRBJ2-5. Germline lookup yields CDR1 SEHNR and CDR2 FQNEAQ (reference sequence). CDR3 size: 12 residues.

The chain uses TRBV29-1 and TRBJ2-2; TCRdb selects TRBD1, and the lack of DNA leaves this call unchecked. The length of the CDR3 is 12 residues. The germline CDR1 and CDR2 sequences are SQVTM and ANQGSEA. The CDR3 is CSGSVGAGELFF.